The 23 T cell receptor beta chains below come from one sample, sequenced in a study of T cell changes during pregnancy in multiple sclerosis. TCRdb's copy holds only in-frame clones and misses some; the assay was immunoSEQ multiplex PCR. The sample includes about 36,000 clones, approximately 93% seen only once; the top ten take approximately 0.38%. This material consisted of CD4+ T cells from peripheral blood mononuclear cells, taken in the first trimester of pregnancy. The receptors stem from a female donor with multiple sclerosis, enrolled in a pregnancy study.

CDR3 in DNA: TGCGCCAGCAGCCCCGGGACTAGCGGGGGGAATTGGGATACGCAGTATTTT. Residues: CASSPGTSGGNWDTQYF. V usage is TRBV4-3 and J usage is TRBJ2-3; 15 nucleotides line up with TRBD2. CDR1 is LGHNA and CDR2 is YSLEER in the germline V gene. V was pared by 4 bases and J by 6 bases, with 8 bases of the junction left unmatched. The CDR3 spans 17 residues.

The chain links TRBV29-1 to TRBJ2-5, with 8 bases fitting TRBD2. V lost 6 bases to trimming and J lost 5 bases; unmatched junction nucleotides: 8. Germline V gene data show CDR1 as SQVTM and CDR2 as ANQGSEA. This CDR3 region has 13 residues. DNA for the CDR3: TGCAGCGTCGGGAGGGAGTTTAGGGAGACCCAGTACTTC. Translated: CSVGREFRETQYF.

This sequence joins TRBV11-3 and TRBJ2-1, with TRBD1 matching 7 bases. Germline-derived CDR1 and CDR2 are SGHNT and YENEEA. CDR3 length equals 15 residues. J lost 3 bases, V lost 5 bases, and 7 bases had no gene match. The CDR3, as DNA: TGTGCCAGCAGCCCTTCGACAGGGATCTACAATGAGCAGTTCTTC. Its protein is CASSPSTGIYNEQFF.

The genes are TRBV5-1 and TRBJ2-2, with TRBD2 matching 10 bases. Germline V gene data show CDR1 as SGHRS and CDR2 as YFSETQ. The CDR3 extends over 15 amino acids. V was clipped by 7 bases and J by 6 bases; unmatched bases: 9. This chain's CDR3 is CASLDLAGVAGELFF. The CDR3 coding sequence is TGCGCCAGCCTAGACCTAGCGGGAGTGGCCGGGGAGCTGTTTTTT.

The rearrangement uses TRBV29-1 and TRBJ2-1, with D tentatively TRBD1 (5 bases). CDR3 length equals 12 residues. Per the germline V gene, CDR1 is SQVTM and CDR2 is ANQGSEA. Between the trimmed V and J ends, which lost 4 bases and 6 bases, there was a span of 10 bases. The DNA of the CDR3 is TGCAGCGTTGTCAGGGTTGGCAATGAGCAGTTCTTC. It encodes CSVVRVGNEQFF.

The J gene is TRBJ2-5, the V gene TRBV5-1, with D perhaps TRBD1 (5 bases). Germline-derived CDR1 and CDR2 are SGHRS and YFSETQ. Between the trimmed V and J ends, which lost 4 bases and 1 base, there was a span of 8 bases. CDR3 length: 13 amino acids. The CDR3 bases are TGCGCCAGCAGCCAAGGGGCCCAAGAGACCCAGTACTTC. Encoded protein: CASSQGAQETQYF.

This chain uses TRBV28 with TRBJ2-1; a possible D gene is TRBD1 (7 bases). Germline V gene sequence: CDR1 MDHEN, CDR2 SYDVKM. The CDR3 is 13 amino acids. V was cut by 5 bases and J by 5 bases, with 10 bases left in between. CDR3 coding DNA: TGTGCCAGCAGTCCAGGGGGGCACAATGAGCAGTTCTTC. Translated, it gives CASSPGGHNEQFF.

The chain employs TRBV9 and TRBJ2-1; D unresolved. This CDR3 comprises 16 residues. Trimming pared 4 bases from V and 5 bases from J, leaving 19 bases between. The germline V gene has CDR1 SGDLS and CDR2 YYNGEE. The DNA for the CDR3 is TGTGCCAGCAGCCCTAGAGGCCCAACACTCCACAATGAGCAGTTCTTC. It specifies CASSPRGPTLHNEQFF.

The V call is TRBV6-4, the J call TRBJ1-2; D is possibly TRBD1 (5 bases). Germline values: CDR1 MRHNA, CDR2 SNTAGT. V was trimmed by 2 bases and J by 4 bases, leaving 5 bases between them. This CDR3 region has 12 residues. The CDR3 nucleotides are TGTGCCAGCAGTGACAGGGGCTATGGCTACACCTTC. Translating it yields CASSDRGYGYTF.

This sequence joins TRBV5-4 and TRBJ1-3; no reliable D call. V was shortened by 4 bases and J by 3 bases, with 14 bases between the two germline ends. Germline loops: CDR1 SGHNT, CDR2 YYREEE (reference sequence). This CDR3 comprises 15 residues. The CDR3: CASSTSGGSGNTIYF. The CDR3 DNA sequence: TGTGCCAGCAGCACTTCGGGAGGGAGTGGAAACACCATATATTTT. Supplemented by reference TRBV5-4 and TRBJ1-3, the full variable domain reads ETGVTQSPTHLIKTRGQQVTLRCSSQSGHNTVSWYQQALGQGPQFIFQYYREEENGRGNFPPRFSGLQFPNYSSELNVNALELDDSALYLCASSTSGGSGNTIYFGEGSWLTVV.

This clone was recorded only once. V gene TRBV19 combines with J gene TRBJ2-1, with 8 positions matching TRBD2. The junction had 7 bases not matched to a gene; V was cut back by 5 bases and J by 7 bases. The V gene's germline CDR1 is LNHDA and CDR2 SQIVND (reference sequence). CDR3 length: 14 residues. The CDR3: CASSRIAGSNEQFF. In nucleotides, the CDR3 is TGTGCCAGTAGTCGAATAGCGGGAAGTAATGAGCAGTTCTTC.

This rearrangement joins TRBV6-1 to TRBJ1-2; D is ambiguous. The CDR3 extends over 11 amino acids. Trimming removed 1 base from V and 8 bases from J, with 5 bases in between. CDR1 is MNHNS and CDR2 is SASEGT in the germline V gene. In DNA form, the CDR3 reads TGTGCCAGCAGTGAAGATCGGGGCTACACCTTC. Protein: CASSEDRGYTF.

The rearrangement joins TRBV19 to TRBJ2-1; 11 bases map to TRBD2. Germline CDR1 is LNHDA and CDR2 is SQIVND (reference sequence). CDR3 length: 15 residues. V was clipped by 4 bases and J by 6 bases; unmatched bases: 5. This chain's CDR3 is CASSTLAGGPNEQFF. For the CDR3, the DNA is TGTGCCAGTAGTACTCTAGCGGGGGGACCCAATGAGCAGTTCTTC.

The chain is built from TRBV18 and TRBJ2-7; 8 positions match TRBD2. Germline CDR1 is KGHSH and CDR2 is LQKENI. The CDR3 runs 15 residues. The V and J ends lost 1 base and 6 bases, in that order; junction bases with no gene match: 8. CDR3 DNA sequence: TGTGCCAGCTCACCACAGGCGGGGGGCTCACCCGAGCAGTACTTC. It translates to CASSPQAGGSPEQYF.

V usage is TRBV12-5 and J usage is TRBJ2-3, with D unclear. This CDR3 region has 15 residues. Germline V gene sequence: CDR1 LGHNT, CDR2 FRNRAP. V was clipped by 9 bases and J by 0 bases, with 16 bases between them. As DNA, the CDR3 is TGTGCTAGCAGCCCCGAACCGACTAGCACAGATACGCAGTATTTT. This translates into CASSPEPTSTDTQYF.

The CDR3 protein is CASSTRGAWGDNEQFF. The CDR3 DNA follows: TGTGCCAGCAGCACTCGGGGAGCGTGGGGGGACAATGAGCAGTTCTTC. This chain uses TRBV4-2 with TRBJ2-1; maybe TRBD2 (6 bases). Trimming cost V 5 bases and J 5 bases, with 19 bases left between them. This CDR3 spans 16 amino acids. Germline V gene lookup returns CDR1 LGHNA and CDR2 YNFKEQ.

With regard to this clone: The identical CDR3 is also encoded by other nucleotide sequences in the sample. The chain has TRBV29-1 and TRBJ1-5, with 8 bases matching TRBD1. Germline values: CDR1 SQVTM, CDR2 ANQGSEA. The CDR3 has 13 amino acids. V lost 6 bases, J lost 5 bases, and 6 bases stayed unmatched. CDR3: CSVGQGGDQPQHF. CDR3 DNA sequence: TGCAGCGTCGGACAGGGTGGAGATCAGCCCCAGCATTTT.

The chain is built from TRBV27 and TRBJ1-1; D unresolved. V lost 6 bases to trimming and J lost 0 bases, with 11 bases between them. The V gene's germline CDR1 is MNHEY and CDR2 SMNVEV (reference sequence). The length of the CDR3 is 14 residues. The CDR3 region has the DNA TGTGCCAGCAGGTCACTGCTAATGAACACTGAAGCTTTCTTT. This translates into CASRSLLMNTEAFF.

V gene TRBV5-5 combines with J gene TRBJ1-2; D may be TRBD1 (5 bases). The CDR3 has 15 amino acids. CDR1 is SGHKS and CDR2 is YYEKEE in the germline V gene (reference sequence). V was pared by 4 bases and J by 2 bases, with 15 bases between. The CDR3 loop is CASSGRGAGNYGYTF. CDR3 in DNA: TGTGCCAGCAGCGGACGAGGCGCAGGGAACTATGGCTACACCTTC.

The chain links TRBV5-1 to TRBJ2-2; 7 bases match TRBD2. Per germline, CDR1 SGHRS and CDR2 YFSETQ. The CDR3 runs to 14 residues. After removal of 2 bases from V and 4 bases from J, the junction contained 2 bases not matched to a gene. CDR3 sequence (DNA): TGCGCCAGCAGCTTCCAGCGGGGCACCGGGGAGCTGTTTTTT. Amino acid sequence: CASSFQRGTGELFF.

The chain links TRBV4-3 to TRBJ2-7; 11 bases map to TRBD1. In germline, CDR1 is LGHNA, CDR2 YSLEER. The CDR3 covers 14 residues. J lost 6 bases, V lost 7 bases, and 8 bases had no gene match. The CDR3 here is CASNPRTGGCEQYF. The CDR3 DNA sequence: TGCGCCAGCAACCCCCGGACAGGGGGCTGCGAGCAGTACTTC.

The chain has TRBV9 and TRBJ1-2; possible D gene TRBD1, 5 bases. Deletions cut 7 bases from V and 5 bases from J, with 12 bases between. CDR1 SGDLS and CDR2 YYNGEE come from the germline V gene. The length of the CDR3 is 12 residues. The CDR3 loop reads CASRTGLYGYTF. The CDR3 DNA sequence: TGTGCCAGCCGAACGGGACTTTATGGCTACACCTTC.

The DNA for the CDR3 is TGTGCCAGCAGCACAGACACAAACACCATATATTTT. It encodes CASSTDTNTIYF. The gene calls are TRBV9 and TRBJ1-3, with D hard to call. Per germline, CDR1 SGDLS and CDR2 YYNGEE. The CDR3 is 12 residues long. V was trimmed by 4 bases and J by 6 bases, leaving 8 bases between them.